This T cell receptor beta chain was identified during a study of CXCR3-negative and CXCR3-positive naive CD8 T cells. Findings and limits, study-wide: Comparison of naive CXCR3-negative and CXCR3-positive cells revealed similar TRBV-TRBJ usage, while memory cells differed. TRB CDR3s of CXCR3-positive naive cells were more hydrophobic than those of CXCR3-negative naive cells.

All TRB cDNA libraries came from 5' RACE performed with UMI labels. TCRdb re-called the 5' RACE reads; every CDR3 protein appears as one record, without DNA. The sample has about 120,000 distinct CDR3 sequences. Of note for this clonotype: Its antigen is not identified.

The germline V gene encodes CDR1 MNHEY and CDR2 SVGAGI. This CDR3 is 16 amino acids long. The TCR originated in a human donor in good health. Some clones in this sample may be carry-over from other donors' samples. The sample was naive CXCR3+ CD8+ T cells from blood. Subset meaning: CD45RO-CCR7+CD27+CD95- naive CD8+ T cells expressing CXCR3 (TNR3+). The J gene is TRBJ1-2, the V gene TRBV6-5. The CDR3 protein is CASSYFPRRANYGYTF.